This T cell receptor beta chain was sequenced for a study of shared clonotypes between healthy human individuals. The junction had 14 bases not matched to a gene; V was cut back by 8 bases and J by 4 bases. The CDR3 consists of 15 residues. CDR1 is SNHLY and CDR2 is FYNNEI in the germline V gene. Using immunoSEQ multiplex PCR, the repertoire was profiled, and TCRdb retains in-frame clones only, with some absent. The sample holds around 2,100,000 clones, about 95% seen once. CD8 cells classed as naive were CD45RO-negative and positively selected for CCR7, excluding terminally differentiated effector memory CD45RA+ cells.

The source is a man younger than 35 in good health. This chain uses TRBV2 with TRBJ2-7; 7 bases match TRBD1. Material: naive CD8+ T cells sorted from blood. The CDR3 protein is CASRGAGTEIYEQYF. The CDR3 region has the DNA TGTGCCAGCCGAGGAGCCGGGACAGAGATTTACGAGCAGTACTTC.